The next 30 T cell receptor beta chains were all read from a single sample in a study of control samples from healthy donors and cancer patients. Libraries were prepared by immunoSEQ multiplex PCR; TCRdb keeps only in-frame clonotypes and omits some of them. In the table there are 140,000 to 150,000 clones, 93% of which are singletons. Sequencing input: blood. The receptors here all came from a man younger than 35 in good health.

As to this clone: One end of the junction is discordant with germline, which a read error may explain. The chain couples TRBV5-1 to TRBJ1-2; 11 bases line up with TRBD1. Germline CDR1 and CDR2: SGHRS and YFSETQ. The CDR3 sequence is 15 residues long. Written as DNA, the CDR3 is TGCGTCAGCAGCTCTGGACAGGGGGCGAACTATGGCTACACCTTC. This encodes CVSSSGQGANYGYTF.

The table lists this clone with a count of one. The rearrangement links TRBV6-5 to TRBJ2-5; the D gene is possibly TRBD1 (6 bases). Trimming shortened V by 0 bases and J by 3 bases, and 11 bases separated the two germline ends. Germline V lookup: CDR1 MNHEY, CDR2 SVGAGI. The CDR3 is 15 amino acids. CDR3 bases: TGTGCCAGCAGTTACTCGATTTACAGGGAAGAGACCCAGTACTTC. Amino acids: CASSYSIYREETQYF.

This sequence joins TRBV25-1 and TRBJ1-4, with 7 bases fitting TRBD1. Looked up from germline, CDR1 is MGHDK and CDR2 is SYGVNS. J lost 6 bases, V lost 4 bases, and 5 bases had no gene match. The CDR3 totals 14 residues. This CDR3 reads CASSGGQAHEKLFF. The CDR3 region has the DNA TGTGCCAGCAGTGGAGGACAGGCGCATGAAAAACTGTTTTTT.

J is TRBJ1-4 and V is TRBV7-9, with TRBD1 as a possible D gene (6 bases). V shed 4 bases and J shed 3 bases, with 9 bases lying between them. Germline V gene sequence: CDR1 SEHNR, CDR2 FQNEAQ (reference sequence). The CDR3 has 14 residues. CDR3 nucleotides: TGTGCCAGCAGCTGGACAGCCTCTAATGAAAAACTGTTTTTT. Amino acid sequence: CASSWTASNEKLFF.

The genes are TRBV4-3 and TRBJ2-7; D is unclear. This CDR3 is 15 amino acids long. Deletions cut 0 bases from V and 4 bases from J, with 13 bases between. Germline CDR1 is LGHNA and CDR2 is YSLEER. In nucleotides, the CDR3 is TGCGCCAGCAGCCAAGACAGAGGTTCCGGGTACGAGCAGTACTTC. Amino acid sequence: CASSQDRGSGYEQYF.

The chain is built from TRBV9 and TRBJ2-7, with D unclear. The CDR3 extends over 14 amino acids. The V gene's germline CDR1 is SGDLS and CDR2 YYNGEE. The V end lost 3 bases, the J end lost 2 bases, and 12 bases lay between the germline ends. For the CDR3, the DNA is TGTGCCAGCAGCGCCCTTAATGGGCCCTACGAGCAGTACTTC. Translation: CASSALNGPYEQYF. The full variable domain, in which reference TRBV9 and TRBJ2-7 provide the parts outside the CDR3, is DSGVTQTPKHLITATGQRVTLRCSPRSGDLSVYWYQQSLDQGLQFLIQYYNGEERAKGNILERFSAQQFPDLHSELNLSSLELGDSALYFCASSALNGPYEQYFGPGTRLTVT.

The V and J genes are TRBV7-8 and TRBJ2-7, with D unresolved. The V gene's germline CDR1 is SGHVS and CDR2 FQNEAQ. The V gene lost 2 bases and the J gene lost 3 bases, with 8 bases spanning the gap. The CDR3 length is 13 residues. CDR3 sequence reads: CASSLRSRYEQYF. The CDR3 region has the DNA TGTGCCAGCAGCTTACGCAGTCGCTACGAGCAGTACTTC.

The rearrangement uses TRBV5-6 and TRBJ2-2; weak D call: TRBD1 (5 bases). There are 14 residues in the CDR3. Germline-derived CDR1 and CDR2 are SGHDT and YYEEEE. The germline V and J ends were trimmed by 4 bases and 4 bases, with 11 bases remaining between them. CDR3 nucleotide sequence: TGTGCCAGCAGCCAGGGCCAGCCCACCGGGGAGCTGTTTTTT. Translating gives CASSQGQPTGELFF.

The V and J genes are TRBV5-1 and TRBJ1-1, with D perhaps TRBD1 (5 bases). Trimming shortened V by 1 base and J by 1 base, and 11 bases separated the two germline ends. The CDR3 has 15 residues. Germline CDR1 reads SGHRS; CDR2 reads YFSETQ. CDR3 DNA: TGCGCCAGCAGCTTGCGTGGGGGGACGAACACTGAAGCTTTCTTT. Translated: CASSLRGGTNTEAFF.

The J gene is TRBJ2-5, the V gene TRBV11-2; a possible D gene is TRBD1 (6 bases). The V end was cut by 1 base, the J end by 4 bases, with 19 bases between. Germline V gene sequence: CDR1 SGHAT, CDR2 FQNNGV. This CDR3 is built from 17 residues. CDR3 nucleotides: TGTGCCAGCAGCTTAGTCTGGGACATTGATGCTCTAGAGACCCAGTACTTC. Its protein is CASSLVWDIDALETQYF.

This chain links TRBV4-1 with TRBJ1-5; tentative D call: TRBD1 (5 bases). The CDR3 spans 15 residues. The V end lost 1 base, the J end lost 2 bases, and 9 bases lay between the germline ends. Per the germline V gene, CDR1 is MGHRA and CDR2 is YSYEKL. In DNA, the CDR3 is TGCGCCAGCAGCCAAGGGGGGGGAGGCAATCAGCCCCAGCATTTT. It yields the protein CASSQGGGGNQPQHF.

Note on this clone: Within the sample, other DNA sequences also encode this same CDR3. The V call is TRBV12-3 or TRBV12-4, the J call TRBJ1-2, with 7 bases identical to TRBD1. V lost 3 bases, J lost 4 bases, and 2 bases stayed unmatched. The CDR3 totals 13 residues. The CDR3 protein is CASSLGQLYGYTF. The CDR3, as DNA: TGTGCCAGCAGTTTGGGACAGCTCTATGGCTACACCTTC.

The chain's CDR3 is CASSAIAGGPAEQFF. The CDR3 bases are TGTGCCAGCAGTGCCATAGCGGGAGGGCCTGCCGAGCAGTTCTTC. This chain uses TRBV27 with TRBJ2-1; 11 bases are a match to TRBD2. After removal of 5 bases from V and 10 bases from J, the junction contained 10 bases not matched to a gene. The CDR3 is 15 residues long. The germline CDR1 and CDR2 sequences are MNHEY and SMNVEV (reference sequence).

This chain uses TRBV30 with TRBJ2-3; 14 bases are shared with TRBD2. V shed 4 bases, J shed 2 bases, and the junction held 8 bases outside the gene matches. Looked up from germline, CDR1 is GTSNPN and CDR2 is SVGIG (reference sequence). The CDR3 spans 17 residues. CDR3 amino acids: CAWTVGTSGGHTDTQYF. The CDR3 DNA sequence: TGTGCCTGGACCGTAGGGACTAGCGGGGGCCACACAGATACGCAGTATTTT.

This chain connects TRBV6-6 to TRBJ1-2; possibly TRBD1 for D (6 bases). The CDR3 contains 13 residues. In germline, CDR1 is MNHNY, CDR2 SVGAGI (reference sequence). V lost 6 bases and J 7 bases, leaving 15 bases between the germline ends. CDR3 in DNA: TGTGCCAGCAGGGGGACGGACAGAAGTGGCTACACCTTC. This encodes CASRGTDRSGYTF.

V is TRBV5-1 and J is TRBJ1-3; possibly TRBD1 for D (5 bases). V was trimmed by 0 bases and J by 0 bases, leaving 7 bases between them. Germline values: CDR1 SGHRS, CDR2 YFSETQ. The CDR3 consists of 15 residues. CDR3 DNA: TGCGCCAGCAGCTTGGGGGGGATCTCTGGAAACACCATATATTTT. This translates into CASSLGGISGNTIYF. Variable domain in full (rest from reference TRBV5-1 and TRBJ1-3): KAGVTQTPRYLIKTRGQQVTLSCSPISGHRSVSWYQQTPGQGLQFLFEYFSETQRNKGNFPGRFSGRQFSNSRSEMNVSTLELGDSALYLCASSLGGISGNTIYFGEGSWLTVV.

This clone was counted a single time. Possible read error: a much larger clone is one base away. This chain uses TRBV3-1 (or the pseudogene TRBV3-2) with TRBJ2-7; tentatively, D is TRBD2 (5 bases). V lost 1 base, J lost 0 bases, and 7 bases lay in between. Germline-derived CDR1 and CDR2 are LGHDT and YNNKEL (reference sequence). The CDR3 loop spans 14 amino acids. The CDR3, as DNA: TGTGCCAGCAGCCAAGCGGGGAGCTCCTACGAGCAGTACTTC. This encodes CASSQAGSSYEQYF.

The chain carries TRBV9 and TRBJ1-2, with D possibly TRBD1 on 5 matching bases. Germline-derived CDR1 and CDR2 are SGDLS and YYNGEE. This CDR3 has 15 amino acids. Trimming took 4 bases from V and 2 from J, leaving 15 bases between them. CDR3 DNA: TGTGCCAGCAGCACCGGGACCCCTGGCAACTATGGCTACACCTTC. This encodes CASSTGTPGNYGYTF.

The DNA for the CDR3 is TGTGCCAGTAGTATGAAGGGGGCGTTCTATGGCTACACCTTC. This gives the protein CASSMKGAFYGYTF. This chain links TRBV19 with TRBJ1-2; 7 bases fit TRBD1. J lost 4 bases, V lost 3 bases, and 5 bases had no gene match. This CDR3 is built from 14 residues. The germline V gene has CDR1 LNHDA and CDR2 SQIVND (reference sequence).

The chain joins TRBV7-6 to TRBJ2-1; D gene unclear. The V gene lost 2 bases and the J gene lost 8 bases, with 16 bases spanning the gap. Germline V gene data show CDR1 as SGHVS and CDR2 as FNYEAQ. This CDR3 is built from 15 residues. CDR3 DNA sequence: TGTGCCAGCAGCTTAATTAGTCGACCTTTAGATGAGCAGTTCTTC. This codes for CASSLISRPLDEQFF.

The rearrangement joins TRBV29-1 to TRBJ2-2, with a possible D match to TRBD1 (7 bases). Germline CDR1 and CDR2: SQVTM and ANQGSEA. Between the trimmed V and J ends, which lost 1 base and 4 bases, there was a span of 19 bases. The CDR3 loop spans 17 amino acids. The CDR3 DNA follows: TGCAGCGTTGAAGTACGCCGAAGGGGGCGGGGCACCGGGGAGCTGTTTTTT. Its protein product is CSVEVRRRGRGTGELFF.

The chain couples TRBV3-1 (or the pseudogene TRBV3-2) to TRBJ2-2; D not resolved. The V end was cut by 4 bases, the J end by 1 base, with 16 bases between. CDR3 length equals 17 residues. Germline V lookup: CDR1 LGHDT, CDR2 YNNKEL (reference sequence). The CDR3 loop is CASSPLTSARNTGELFF. DNA of the CDR3: TGTGCCAGCAGCCCTCTCACATCGGCCAGGAACACCGGGGAGCTGTTTTTT.

This chain uses TRBV5-6 with TRBJ2-5, with a possible D match to TRBD1 (5 bases). CDR1 and CDR2 (germline): SGHDT, YYEEEE. CDR3 size: 14 residues. Trimming took 1 base from V and 5 from J, leaving 12 bases between them. This CDR3 is CASSLFAGQETQYF. CDR3 nucleotides: TGTGCCAGCAGCTTGTTTGCAGGGCAGGAGACCCAGTACTTC. Based on the CDR3 plus reference TRBV5-6 and TRBJ2-5, the full variable domain is DAGVTQSPTHLIKTRGQQVTLRCSPKSGHDTVSWYQQALGQGPQFIFQYYEEEERQRGNFPDRFSGHQFPNYSSELNVNALLLGDSALYLCASSLFAGQETQYFGPGTRLLVL.

The chain recombines TRBV6-5 with TRBJ2-1; unclear D gene. CDR1 is MNHEY, CDR2 SVGAGI, per germline. This CDR3 region has 13 residues. Trimming took 0 bases from V and 7 from J, leaving 7 bases between them. The DNA of the CDR3 is TGTGCCAGCAGTTACTCGTTTACTAATGAGCAGTTCTTC. It encodes CASSYSFTNEQFF.

This chain uses TRBV28 with TRBJ2-7, with D possibly matching TRBD2 (6 bases). Trimming cost V 3 bases and J 3 bases, with 12 bases left between them. This CDR3 is built from 14 residues. The germline gives CDR1 MDHEN, CDR2 SYDVKM. CDR3 sequence (DNA): TGTGCCAGCAGTTTTGCCGGGAGATACTACGAGCAGTACTTC. This gives the protein CASSFAGRYYEQYF.

The CDR3 spells CASSRQGVALTDTQYF. CDR3 sequence (DNA): TGTGCCAGCAGCCGACAGGGGGTAGCCCTCACAGATACGCAGTATTTT. This chain links TRBV27 with TRBJ2-3, with TRBD1 matching over 9 bases. The J segment lost 2 bases and the V segment lost 6 bases, leaving 9 bases of the junction unmatched. CDR1 MNHEY and CDR2 SMNVEV come from the germline V gene (reference sequence). This CDR3 has 16 amino acids.

V gene TRBV18 combines with J gene TRBJ1-1, with TRBD1 matching 10 bases. Germline CDR1 and CDR2: KGHSH and LQKENI. The CDR3 spans 13 residues. The J segment lost 5 bases and the V segment lost 4 bases, leaving 1 base of the junction unmatched. The CDR3 here is CASSQGQGTEAFF. CDR3 bases: TGTGCCAGCTCACAGGGACAGGGGACTGAAGCTTTCTTT.

Remarks on this clone: Mismatch with germline at one junction end may stem from a read error. The chain is built from TRBV19 and TRBJ1-2, with 8 bases fitting TRBD1. The CDR3 consists of 12 residues. The germline CDR1 and CDR2 sequences are LNHDA and SQIVND (reference sequence). CDR3 DNA: TGTGCCAGTAGTATAGTTGGACAGGGCGTCGCCTTC. Translating gives CASSIVGQGVAF.

V usage is TRBV29-1 and J usage is TRBJ2-7; D is perhaps TRBD2 (5 bases). V dropped 4 bases and J dropped 3 bases, with 19 bases sitting between them. The length of the CDR3 is 15 residues. Germline CDR1 SQVTM, CDR2 ANQGSEA. DNA for the CDR3: TGCAGCGTTGCTGGCGAGGGTATCCCCCTCTACGAGCAGTACTTC. It is translated as CSVAGEGIPLYEQYF.

The V call is TRBV30, the J call TRBJ2-3; 9 nucleotides match TRBD2. Losses at the gene ends were 1 base for V and 6 bases for J; bases not matched to a gene: 5. This CDR3 comprises 14 residues. CDR1 and CDR2 (germline): GTSNPN, SVGIG (reference sequence). This chain's CDR3 is CAWSGLAVGDTQYF. CDR3 bases: TGTGCCTGGAGTGGACTAGCGGTGGGGGATACGCAGTATTTT.